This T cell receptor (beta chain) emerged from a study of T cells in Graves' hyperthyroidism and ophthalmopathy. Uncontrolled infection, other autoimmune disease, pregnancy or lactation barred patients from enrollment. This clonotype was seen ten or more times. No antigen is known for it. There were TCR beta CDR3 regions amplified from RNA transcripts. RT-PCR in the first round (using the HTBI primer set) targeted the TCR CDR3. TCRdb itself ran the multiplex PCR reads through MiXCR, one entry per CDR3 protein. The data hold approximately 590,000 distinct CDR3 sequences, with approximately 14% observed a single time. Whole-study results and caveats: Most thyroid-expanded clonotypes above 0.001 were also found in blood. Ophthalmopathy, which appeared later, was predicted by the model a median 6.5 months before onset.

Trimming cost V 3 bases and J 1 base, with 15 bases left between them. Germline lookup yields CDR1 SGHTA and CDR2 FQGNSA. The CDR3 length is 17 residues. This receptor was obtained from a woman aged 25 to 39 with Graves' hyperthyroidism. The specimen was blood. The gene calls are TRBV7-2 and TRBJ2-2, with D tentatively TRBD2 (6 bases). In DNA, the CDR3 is TGTGCCAGCAGCTTTATAGCGGCCATAATGAACACCGGGGAGCTGTTTTTT. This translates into CASSFIAAIMNTGELFF. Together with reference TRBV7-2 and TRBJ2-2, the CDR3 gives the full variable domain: GAGVSQSPSNKVTEKGKDVELRCDPISGHTALYWYRQSLGQGLEFLIYFQGNSAPDKSGLPSDRFSAERTGGSVSTLTIQRTQQEDSAVYLCASSFIAAIMNTGELFFGEGSRLTVL.